The sequence of this T cell receptor (beta chain) was determined in a study of post-analysis software for immune sequencing data. Across the whole study: Secondary progressive, relapsing-remitting and progressive-relapsing multiple sclerosis were among the included disease courses. Study results and caveats: By F measure, strong co-clustering occurred among samples prepared in the same batch. When compared against controls, multiple sclerosis patients showed significantly lower normalized Chao1 diversity. With TRBV5-6, TRBV5-1 and TRBV20-1 included, about five TRBV segments were more frequent in patients than in controls.

Built from TCR beta cDNA, the libraries had unique molecular identifiers in them. Input populations of 1 to 10 million T cells gave rise to some 500,000 cDNA molecules. TCRdb re-derived calls from the PCR reads in MiXCR, one entry per CDR3 protein. The table has 800,000 to 950,000 distinct CDR3 sequences, 53% seen once. The CDR3 is 16 amino acids. After removal of 5 bases from V and 4 bases from J, the junction contained 8 bases not matched to a gene. With regard to this clonotype: The antigen is undetermined.

The receptor comes from a girl under 18 with multiple sclerosis. The chain couples TRBV12-3 or TRBV12-4 to TRBJ2-7; TRBD2 aligns across 13 bases. Material for sequencing was blood. Written as DNA, the CDR3 is TGTGCCAGCAGTGTACTAGCGGGAGGGCCCTCGTACGAGCAGTACTTC. It yields the protein CASSVLAGGPSYEQYF.